This T cell receptor (beta chain) emerged from a study of T cells after yellow fever vaccination. As concerns this clonotype: The junction departs from germline at one end; a sequencing error may be responsible.

One entry per CDR3 protein results from TCRdb running MiXCR on the 5' RACE reads. The table shows approximately 550,000 distinct CDR3 sequences, with around an eighth occurring only once. CDR3 length: 16 residues. Germline-derived CDR1 and CDR2 are DFQATT and SNEGSKA (reference sequence). This sequence was found in a young man who received the YFV17D yellow fever vaccine. The gene calls are TRBV20-1 and TRBJ1-1; D remains unclear. This material consisted of PBMCs, taken on the day of the yellow fever booster vaccination. The CDR3 protein is CCARDIRSPMNTEAFF. The DNA for the CDR3 is TGCTGTGCTAGAGATATTCGGTCACCCATGAACACTGAAGCTTTCTTT.